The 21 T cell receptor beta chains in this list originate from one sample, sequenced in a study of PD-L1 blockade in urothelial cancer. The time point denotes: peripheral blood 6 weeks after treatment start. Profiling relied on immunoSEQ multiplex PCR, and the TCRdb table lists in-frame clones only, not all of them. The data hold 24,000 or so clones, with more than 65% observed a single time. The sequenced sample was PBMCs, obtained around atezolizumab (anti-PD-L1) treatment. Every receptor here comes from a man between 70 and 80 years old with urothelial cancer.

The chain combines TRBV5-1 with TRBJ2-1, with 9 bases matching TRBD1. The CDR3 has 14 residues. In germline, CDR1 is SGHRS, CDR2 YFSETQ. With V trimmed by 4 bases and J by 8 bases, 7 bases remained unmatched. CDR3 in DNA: TGCGCCAGCAGCGCCGGGACAGGGATTGATGAGCAGTTCTTC. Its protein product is CASSAGTGIDEQFF.

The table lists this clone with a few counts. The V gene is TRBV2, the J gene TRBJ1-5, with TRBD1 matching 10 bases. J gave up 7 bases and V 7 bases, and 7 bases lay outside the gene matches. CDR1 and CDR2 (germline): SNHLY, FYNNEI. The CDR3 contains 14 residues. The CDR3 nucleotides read TGTGCCAGCAAGAAAGGACAGGGGGGGCAGCCCCAGCATTTT. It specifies CASKKGQGGQPQHF.

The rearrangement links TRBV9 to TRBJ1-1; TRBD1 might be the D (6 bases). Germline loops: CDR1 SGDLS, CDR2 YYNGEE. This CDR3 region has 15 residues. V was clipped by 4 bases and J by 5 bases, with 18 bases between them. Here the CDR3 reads CASSPTLRGGTEAFF. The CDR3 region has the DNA TGTGCCAGCAGCCCGACCCTGAGAGGGGGAACTGAAGCTTTCTTT.

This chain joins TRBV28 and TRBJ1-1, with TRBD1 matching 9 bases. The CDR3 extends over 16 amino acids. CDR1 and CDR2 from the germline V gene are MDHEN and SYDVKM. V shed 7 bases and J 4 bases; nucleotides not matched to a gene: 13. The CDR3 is CASTRILTGGGTEAFF. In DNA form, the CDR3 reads TGTGCCAGCACGCGGATTTTGACAGGGGGGGGCACTGAAGCTTTCTTT.

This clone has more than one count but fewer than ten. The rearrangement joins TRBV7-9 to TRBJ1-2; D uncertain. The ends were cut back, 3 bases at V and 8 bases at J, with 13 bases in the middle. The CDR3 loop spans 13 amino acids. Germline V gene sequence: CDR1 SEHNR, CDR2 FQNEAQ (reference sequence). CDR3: CASSLSHSRGYTF. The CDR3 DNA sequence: TGTGCCAGCAGCTTGTCCCACTCCAGGGGCTACACCTTC.

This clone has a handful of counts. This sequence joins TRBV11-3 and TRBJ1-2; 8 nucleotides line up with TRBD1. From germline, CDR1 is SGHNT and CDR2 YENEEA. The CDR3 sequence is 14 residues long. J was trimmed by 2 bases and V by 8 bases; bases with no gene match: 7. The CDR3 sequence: CASARTGLNYGYTF. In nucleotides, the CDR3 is TGTGCCAGCGCCCGGACAGGGCTCAACTATGGCTACACCTTC.

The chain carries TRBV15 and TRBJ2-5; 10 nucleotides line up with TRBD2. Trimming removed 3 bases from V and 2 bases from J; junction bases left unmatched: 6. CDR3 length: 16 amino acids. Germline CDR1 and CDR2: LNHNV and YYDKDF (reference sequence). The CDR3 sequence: CATSRGLLAGQETQYF. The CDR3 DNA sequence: TGTGCCACCAGCAGGGGCTTACTAGCGGGACAAGAGACCCAGTACTTC. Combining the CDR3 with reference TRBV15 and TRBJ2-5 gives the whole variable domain DAMVIQNPRYQVTQFGKPVTLSCSQTLNHNVMYWYQQKSSQAPKLLFHYYDKDFNNEADTPDNFQSRRPNTSFCFLDIRSPGLGDTAMYLCATSRGLLAGQETQYFGPGTRLLVL.

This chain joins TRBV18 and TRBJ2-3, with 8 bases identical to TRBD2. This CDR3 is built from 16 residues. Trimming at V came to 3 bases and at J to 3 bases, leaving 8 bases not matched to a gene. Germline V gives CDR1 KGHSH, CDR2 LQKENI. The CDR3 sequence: CASSPRTGGETDTQYF. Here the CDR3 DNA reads TGTGCCAGCTCACCCCGAACGGGAGGGGAGACAGATACGCAGTATTTT.

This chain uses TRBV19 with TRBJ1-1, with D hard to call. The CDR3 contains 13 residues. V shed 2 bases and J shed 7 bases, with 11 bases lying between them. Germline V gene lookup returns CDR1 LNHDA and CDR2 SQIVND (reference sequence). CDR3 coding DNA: TGTGCCAGTAGTATACTGGGCACAGTTGAAGCTTTCTTT. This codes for CASSILGTVEAFF.

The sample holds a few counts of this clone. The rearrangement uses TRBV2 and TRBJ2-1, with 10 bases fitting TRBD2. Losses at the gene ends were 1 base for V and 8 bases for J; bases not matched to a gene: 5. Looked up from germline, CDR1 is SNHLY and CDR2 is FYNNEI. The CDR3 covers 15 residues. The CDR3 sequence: CASSEGAGGRYEQFF. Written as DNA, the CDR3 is TGTGCCAGCAGTGAAGGAGCGGGAGGGAGGTATGAGCAGTTCTTC.

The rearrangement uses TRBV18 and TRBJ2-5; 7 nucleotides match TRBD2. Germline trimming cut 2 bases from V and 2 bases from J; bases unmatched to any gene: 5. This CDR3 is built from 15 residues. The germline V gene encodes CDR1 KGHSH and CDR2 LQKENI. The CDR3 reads CASSPDLGGQETQYF. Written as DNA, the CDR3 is TGTGCCAGCTCACCAGATTTGGGGGGGCAAGAGACCCAGTACTTC.

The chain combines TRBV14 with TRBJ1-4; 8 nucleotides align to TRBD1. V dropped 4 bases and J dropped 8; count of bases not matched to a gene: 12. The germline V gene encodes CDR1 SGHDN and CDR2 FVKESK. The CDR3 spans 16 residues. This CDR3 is CASSPMTGVREEKLFF. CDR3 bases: TGTGCCAGCAGCCCTATGACAGGGGTACGAGAAGAAAAACTGTTTTTT.

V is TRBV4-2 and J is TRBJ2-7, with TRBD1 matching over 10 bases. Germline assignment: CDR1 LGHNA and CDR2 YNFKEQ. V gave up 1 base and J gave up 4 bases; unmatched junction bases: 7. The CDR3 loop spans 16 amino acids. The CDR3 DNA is TGTGCCAGCAGCCAAGCCGGGACAGGGGAACCTTACGAGCAGTACTTC. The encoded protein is CASSQAGTGEPYEQYF.

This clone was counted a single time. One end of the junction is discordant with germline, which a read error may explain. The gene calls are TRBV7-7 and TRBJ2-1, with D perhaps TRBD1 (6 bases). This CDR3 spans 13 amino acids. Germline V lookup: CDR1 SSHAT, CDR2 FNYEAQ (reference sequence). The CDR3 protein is CASSLDPQGGQFF. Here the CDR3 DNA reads TGTGCTAGCAGCTTAGATCCACAGGGCGGGCAGTTCTTC.

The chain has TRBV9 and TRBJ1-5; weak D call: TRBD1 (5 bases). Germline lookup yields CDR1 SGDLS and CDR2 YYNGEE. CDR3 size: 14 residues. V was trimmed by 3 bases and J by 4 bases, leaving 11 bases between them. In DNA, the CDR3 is TGTGCCAGCAGCGCCCGGGACTCTAATCAGCCCCAGCATTTT. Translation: CASSARDSNQPQHF.

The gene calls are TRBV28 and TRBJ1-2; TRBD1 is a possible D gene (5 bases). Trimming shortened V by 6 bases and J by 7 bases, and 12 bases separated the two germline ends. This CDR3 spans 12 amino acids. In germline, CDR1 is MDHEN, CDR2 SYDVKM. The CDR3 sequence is CASSLWGLGYTF. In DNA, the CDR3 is TGTGCCAGCAGCCTCTGGGGCCTTGGCTACACCTTC.

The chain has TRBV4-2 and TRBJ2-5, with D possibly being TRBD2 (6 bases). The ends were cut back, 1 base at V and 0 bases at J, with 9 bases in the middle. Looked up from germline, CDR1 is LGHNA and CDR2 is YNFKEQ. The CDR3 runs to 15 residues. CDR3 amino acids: CASSQGPGDQETQYF. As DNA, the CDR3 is TGTGCCAGCAGCCAAGGTCCGGGGGACCAAGAGACCCAGTACTTC.

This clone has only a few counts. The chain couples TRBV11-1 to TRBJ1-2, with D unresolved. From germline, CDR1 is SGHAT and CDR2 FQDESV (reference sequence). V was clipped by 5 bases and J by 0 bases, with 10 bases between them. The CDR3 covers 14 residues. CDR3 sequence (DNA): TGTGCCAGCAGCGCGTCTGATGCTAACTATGGCTACACCTTC. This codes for CASSASDANYGYTF.

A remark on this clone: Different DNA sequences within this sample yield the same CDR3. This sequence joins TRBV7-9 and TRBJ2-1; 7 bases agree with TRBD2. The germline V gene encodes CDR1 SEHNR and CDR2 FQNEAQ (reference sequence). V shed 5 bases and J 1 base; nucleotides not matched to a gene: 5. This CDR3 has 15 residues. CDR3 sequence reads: CASSPTSDSYNEQFF. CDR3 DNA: TGTGCCAGCAGCCCTACTAGCGATTCCTACAATGAGCAGTTCTTC.

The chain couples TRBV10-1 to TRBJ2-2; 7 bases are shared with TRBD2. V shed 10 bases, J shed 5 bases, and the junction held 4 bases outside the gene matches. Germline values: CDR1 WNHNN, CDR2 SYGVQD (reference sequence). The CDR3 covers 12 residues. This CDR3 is CATTGGTGELFF. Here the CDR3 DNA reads TGCGCCACCACGGGGGGAACCGGGGAGCTGTTTTTT.

The CDR3 DNA reads TGTGCTAGTGGTTTGGTGCTCACTAGCGGGAGGGCCGATGAGCAGTTCTTC. It is translated as CASGLVLTSGRADEQFF. The J gene is TRBJ2-1, the V gene TRBV12-5; 13 bases map to TRBD2. The CDR3 length is 17 residues. The germline V gene has CDR1 LGHNT and CDR2 FRNRAP. Germline trimming cut 0 bases from V and 8 bases from J; bases unmatched to any gene: 7.